These 12 T cell receptor beta chains came from one sample sequenced in a study of OX40 agonist ivuxolimab in advanced cancers. The data were produced by immunoSEQ multiplex PCR, yet TCRdb's version contains in-frame clones alone and is incomplete. The sample shows under 50,000 clones, 86% of them seen only once. The sequencing used CD4+ or CD8+ T cells sorted from blood, collected in a trial of the OX40 agonist ivuxolimab. The receptors come from an adult with an advanced solid tumor such as melanoma, head and neck, liver or kidney cancer.

This clone was picked up one time. This chain uses TRBV27 with TRBJ2-5; no firm D call. Trimming removed 2 bases at V and 5 bases at J, with 12 bases between. Germline CDR1 reads MNHEY; CDR2 reads SMNVEV (reference sequence). The CDR3 covers 14 residues. The CDR3 region is CASSLRGVRETQYF. The CDR3 bases are TGTGCCAGCAGTTTACGAGGAGTAAGGGAGACCCAGTACTTC.

The V gene is TRBV4-1, the J gene TRBJ1-1; 10 bases agree with TRBD1. Trimming removed 1 base from V and 1 base from J; junction bases left unmatched: 6. This CDR3 comprises 17 residues. Germline V lookup: CDR1 MGHRA, CDR2 YSYEKL. CDR3 loop: CASSQVPGQGTNTEAFF. Here the CDR3 DNA reads TGCGCCAGCAGCCAAGTACCGGGACAGGGGACGAACACTGAAGCTTTCTTT.

The chain uses TRBV5-1 and TRBJ2-7; D is perhaps TRBD1 or TRBD2 (5 bases each). Germline-derived CDR1 and CDR2 are SGHRS and YFSETQ. V lost 4 bases and J lost 5, with 10 bases in between. The CDR3 loop spans 12 amino acids. CDR3 sequence: CASSPVGDEQYF. CDR3 sequence (DNA): TGCGCCAGCAGCCCGGTGGGGGACGAGCAGTACTTC.

This clone occurred once. V is TRBV4-1 and J is TRBJ1-4; D uncertain. This CDR3 has 14 residues. Germline V CDR1 and CDR2: MGHRA, YSYEKL. V was pared by 5 bases and J by 8 bases, with 15 bases between. CDR3 residues: CASSDRAGLEKLFF. DNA for the CDR3: TGCGCCAGCAGCGACCGGGCGGGCCTCGAAAAACTGTTTTTT.

J is TRBJ1-2 and V is TRBV6-1; tentative D call: TRBD1 (6 bases). The CDR3 covers 17 residues. The V gene lost 3 bases and the J gene lost 2 bases, with 19 bases spanning the gap. In germline, CDR1 is MNHNS, CDR2 SASEGT. CDR3 region: CASSEAGQEGGNYGYTF. The CDR3 nucleotides read TGTGCCAGCAGTGAGGCTGGACAAGAGGGGGGAAACTATGGCTACACCTTC.

The V and J genes are TRBV4-1 and TRBJ2-5; 7 bases are shared with TRBD2. The CDR3 is made up of 15 amino acids. With V trimmed by 0 bases and J by 5 bases, 6 bases remained unmatched. CDR1 is MGHRA, CDR2 YSYEKL, per germline. The CDR3 nucleotides are TGCGCCAGCAGCCAAGATCGGGGGGATCTGGAGACCCAGTACTTC. It codes for CASSQDRGDLETQYF.

The rearrangement links TRBV4-3 to TRBJ2-7; perhaps D is TRBD1 or TRBD2 (5 bases each). V was cut by 0 bases and J by 3 bases, with 21 bases left in between. Germline V gene data show CDR1 as LGHNA and CDR2 as YSLEER. This CDR3 has 18 amino acids. The CDR3 region has the DNA TGCGCCAGCAGCCAAGATCCCCCCGGGACGAACGCCAACTACGAGCAGTACTTC. Translated: CASSQDPPGTNANYEQYF.

The chain combines TRBV15 with TRBJ2-7; D not certain. Between the trimmed V and J ends, which lost 4 bases and 4 bases, there was a span of 11 bases. The CDR3 spans 13 residues. Germline-derived CDR1 and CDR2 are LNHNV and YYDKDF (reference sequence). The CDR3 DNA follows: TGTGCCACCAGCAAGGCAGAACTGTACGAGCAGTACTTC. Translated: CATSKAELYEQYF.

This chain uses TRBV4-2 with TRBJ2-1; the match to TRBD2 covers 9 bases. V was pared by 4 bases and J by 6 bases, with 4 bases of the junction left unmatched. The CDR3 sequence is 14 residues long. CDR1 is LGHNA, CDR2 YNFKEQ, per germline. The CDR3 region is CASSLGGGGNEQFF. The DNA of the CDR3 is TGTGCCAGCAGCCTGGGCGGGGGGGGCAATGAGCAGTTCTTC.

CDR3 sequence (DNA): TGTGCCAGCAGAGTGCAGGGATCGTACGAGCAGTACGTC. Its protein is CASRVQGSYEQYV. V usage is TRBV6-1 and J usage is TRBJ2-7; perhaps TRBD1 as D (5 bases). This CDR3 region has 13 residues. CDR1 and CDR2 (germline): MNHNS, SASEGT. The V end lost 6 bases, the J end lost 4 bases, and 13 bases lay between the germline ends.

The gene calls are TRBV28 and TRBJ1-4; TRBD1 matches at 12 bases. Germline V gene sequence: CDR1 MDHEN, CDR2 SYDVKM. The CDR3 loop spans 17 amino acids. V was pared by 6 bases and J by 7 bases, with 12 bases of the junction left unmatched. Written as DNA, the CDR3 is TGTGCCAGCAGATCCCCGGGACAGGGGGCGCGCGGTGAAAAACTGTTTTTT. Amino acids: CASRSPGQGARGEKLFF.

V usage is TRBV7-1 and J usage is TRBJ1-1; D uncertain. TRBV7-1 is sorted into the ORF group, with uncertain function. The length of the CDR3 is 13 residues. V lost 4 bases, J lost 2 bases, and 8 bases lay in between. The CDR3 DNA follows: TGTGCCAGCAGCTTGTGGGGAAACACTGAAGCTTTCTTT. It codes for CASSLWGNTEAFF.